This paragraph covers one T cell receptor (beta chain) sequence. The protocol was immunoSEQ multiplex PCR, while the TCRdb copy is restricted to in-frame clones and leaves out a portion. The table includes tens of thousands of clones, approximately 90% detected once. This entry is derived from a study of glioma-infiltrating T cells after dendritic cell vaccination. Trimming removed 1 base at V and 8 bases at J, with 17 bases between. The CDR3 consists of 15 residues. Germline V CDR1 and CDR2: MNHNS, SASEGT. This TCR derives from a human donor with glioblastoma. Sample: blood, taken before dendritic cell vaccination. This rearrangement joins TRBV6-1 to TRBJ1-1; no reliable D call. The CDR3 bases are TGTGCCAGCAGTGAAGATAGCGGCCTGCTCCCCGAAGCTTTCTTT. It yields the protein CASSEDSGLLPEAFF.